This record concerns one T cell receptor beta chain sequence. A read error may account for a junction end that differs from germline. This specimen comes from a study of blood T cells in healthy people across ages. The authors ran a second PCR of about 6 to 11 cycles using a sample-barcoded 5' primer and a J-beta primer mix. TCRdb independently ran MiXCR on the 5' RACE reads; one entry per CDR3 protein. Of 890,000 or so distinct CDR3 sequences in the sample, around 62% were seen once. The CDR3 length is 18 residues. Looked up from germline, CDR1 is LGHDT and CDR2 is YNNKEL (reference sequence). Sequencing was done on a sample of blood. The sequence derives from a man in his thirties or forties in good health. The genes are TRBV3-1 and TRBJ2-1; 12 bases are a match to TRBD2. The DNA for the CDR3 is TGTGCCAGCAGCCCAGTGGGACTAGCGGGCCGCTCCCACAATAAGCAGTTCTTC. Its protein is CASSPVGLAGRSHNKQFF.